The rows below give T cell receptor beta chains drawn from one sample of a study of OX40 agonist ivuxolimab in advanced cancers. Some clones are missing from TCRdb's copy, which holds only in-frame ones; the method was immunoSEQ multiplex PCR. This table has fewer than 80,000 clones, about 85% appearing once. The sequencing here drew on CD4+ or CD8+ T cells sorted from blood, taken in a trial of the OX40 agonist ivuxolimab. These receptors originate from an adult with an advanced solid tumor such as melanoma, head and neck, liver or kidney cancer. Both conserved end residues are part of each CDR3. Fields, in order: V gene, D gene, J gene, clone size, CDR3 protein, CDR3 DNA. The D gene is left open where the match is weak. Clone size is shown for a subset of rows, as once, few, many or a class of expanded clone.

TRBV28	TRBD1	TRBJ2-5	NA	CASRYGTAVQETQYF	TGTGCCAGCAGATACGGGACAGCCGTCCAAGAGACCCAGTACTTC
TRBV28	NA	TRBJ2-5	NA	CASSIIETGSGETQYF	TGTGCCAGCAGCATCATTGAGACAGGATCGGGAGAGACCCAGTACTTC
TRBV4-2	NA	TRBJ2-5	NA	CASSQDLLGGAGVETQYF	TGTGCCAGCAGCCAAGATCTCTTAGGAGGGGCCGGAGTAGAGACCCAGTACTTC
TRBV6-5	TRBD1	TRBJ1-1	NA	CASSYRQGVNTEAFF	TGTGCCAGCAGTTACCGACAGGGGGTGAACACTGAAGCTTTCTTT
TRBV30	NA	TRBJ2-3	NA	CAWSLGGGTDTQYF	TGTGCCTGGAGCCTTGGCGGGGGCACAGATACGCAGTATTTT
TRBV19	TRBD2	TRBJ2-1	NA	CASSKPAGGQSEQFF	TGTGCCAGTAGTAAACCAGCGGGAGGGCAAAGTGAGCAGTTCTTC
TRBV4-2	NA	TRBJ2-1	NA	CASSHVGYYNEQFF	TGTGCCAGCAGCCACGTAGGGTATTACAATGAGCAGTTCTTC
TRBV19	NA	TRBJ1-6	NA	CASSTQGSYNSPLHF	TGTGCCAGTAGTACCCAGGGTTCCTATAATTCACCCCTCCACTTT
TRBV7-2	NA	TRBJ1-3	NA	CASSSMTASGNTIYF	TGTGCCAGCAGCTCCATGACCGCTTCTGGAAACACCATATATTTT
TRBV27	TRBD1	TRBJ2-5	once	CASSFSIQGDQETQYF	TGTGCCAGCAGTTTTTCGATTCAGGGGGACCAAGAGACCCAGTACTTC
TRBV7-6	TRBD2	TRBJ2-3	NA	CASSLVLADNTQYF	TGTGCCAGCAGCTTAGTGCTAGCGGATAATACGCAGTATTTT
TRBV27	NA	TRBJ2-4	NA	CASSLVAPLAEDIQYF	TGTGCCAGCAGTTTAGTAGCTCCTCTCGCAGAGGACATTCAGTACTTC
TRBV19	NA	TRBJ2-1	NA	CASTQTRTIGYNEQFF	TGTGCCAGTACTCAAACTAGGACAATAGGGTACAATGAGCAGTTCTTC
TRBV6-1	TRBD1	TRBJ1-5	NA	CASSGPGQGRQPQHF	TGTGCCAGCAGTGGTCCCGGACAGGGTAGACAGCCCCAGCATTTT
TRBV5-1	NA	TRBJ1-1	NA	CASSSSPGGNTEAFF	TGCGCCAGCAGCTCCTCCCCTGGGGGGAACACTGAAGCTTTCTTT
TRBV28	NA	TRBJ2-1	NA	CASSLFSDINEQFF	TGTGCCAGCAGTTTGTTTAGCGATATCAATGAGCAGTTCTTC
TRBV11-2	TRBD2	TRBJ2-1	NA	CAATPAGGLGEQFF	TGTGCCGCAACACCAGCGGGGGGCCTAGGTGAGCAGTTCTTC
TRBV30	NA	TRBJ1-1	NA	CAWSGRGTGRRYTEAFF	TGTGCCTGGAGTGGACGGGGGACGGGAAGGAGGTACACTGAAGCTTTCTTT
TRBV19	NA	TRBJ2-2	NA	CASTTSGANTGELFF	TGTGCCAGTACCACATCAGGGGCTAACACCGGGGAGCTGTTTTTT
TRBV14	NA	TRBJ1-4	NA	CASSHPYGRGNEKLFF	TGTGCCAGCAGCCATCCTTATGGAAGGGGGAATGAAAAACTGTTTTTT
TRBV5-1	NA	TRBJ2-5	NA	CASSPSKDISQETQYF	TGCGCCAGCAGCCCATCTAAGGACATTTCCCAAGAGACCCAGTACTTC
TRBV11-3	NA	TRBJ2-1	NA	CASSGLRGNEQFF	TGTGCCAGCAGCGGACTCCGGGGCAATGAGCAGTTCTTC
TRBV18	NA	TRBJ1-1	NA	CASSLNPGDTEAFF	TGTGCCAGCTCACTCAACCCGGGGGACACTGAAGCTTTCTTT
TRBV5-1	NA	TRBJ2-3	NA	CASSPSFDTQYF	TGCGCCAGCAGCCCCTCTTTTGATACGCAGTATTTT
TRBV28	TRBD2	TRBJ2-1	NA	CASSFMGLGLERVDEQFF	TGTGCCAGCAGTTTCATGGGACTGGGACTAGAGCGGGTCGATGAGCAGTTCTTC
TRBV6-5	NA	TRBJ1-2	NA	CASMRGNYGYTF	TGTGCCAGCATGAGGGGCAACTATGGCTACACCTTC
TRBV18	NA	TRBJ2-2	NA	CASSPVSGNTGELFF	TGTGCCAGCTCCCCAGTTAGCGGGAACACCGGGGAGCTGTTTTTT
TRBV19	TRBD1	TRBJ1-1	NA	CASINTDRLNTEAFF	TGTGCCAGCATTAATACGGACAGGTTGAACACTGAAGCTTTCTTT
TRBV28	NA	TRBJ1-3	NA	CASSLGSSGNTIYF	TGTGCCAGCAGTTTAGGGAGCTCTGGAAACACCATATATTTT
TRBV7-2	NA	TRBJ2-7	NA	CASSLVGREQYF	TGTGCCAGCAGCTTAGTTGGGCGTGAGCAGTACTTC
TRBV28	NA	TRBJ1-4	NA	CASSTRGLNEKLFF	TGTGCCAGCAGTACGCGGGGACTCAATGAAAAACTGTTTTTT
TRBV7-9	NA	TRBJ1-1	NA	CASSHHRLEAFF	TGTGCCAGCAGCCACCACAGACTTGAAGCTTTCTTT
TRBV28	NA	TRBJ1-4	NA	CASSSQGFLATNEKLFF	TGTGCCAGCAGTTCCCAGGGTTTCCTTGCAACTAATGAAAAACTGTTTTTT
TRBV21-1	NA	TRBJ1-3	NA	CASSKSSPNPFSGNTIYF	TGTGCCAGCAGCAAATCATCGCCGAACCCCTTCTCTGGAAACACCATATATTTT
TRBV19	NA	TRBJ2-5	NA	CASSRVEETQYF	TGTGCCAGTAGTAGAGTTGAAGAGACCCAGTACTTC
TRBV7-9	TRBD2	TRBJ2-1	NA	CASSYLAGGYNEQFF	TGTGCCAGCAGCTACCTAGCGGGAGGGTACAATGAGCAGTTCTTC
TRBV7-6	NA	TRBJ2-1	once	CASSLTGQSYNEQFF	TGTGCCAGCAGCTTAACTGGACAGTCCTACAATGAGCAGTTCTTC
TRBV7-6	NA	TRBJ1-1	NA	CASSPVGTEAFF	TGTGCCAGCAGCCCGGTGGGTACTGAAGCTTTCTTT
TRBV2	NA	TRBJ1-2	NA	CASSESPRDNYGYTF	TGTGCCAGCAGTGAGAGCCCCCGGGACAACTATGGCTACACCTTC
TRBV19	TRBD1	TRBJ2-5	NA	CASSTRDRVGETQYF	TGTGCCAGTAGTACGCGGGACAGGGTCGGAGAGACCCAGTACTTC
TRBV6-4	NA	TRBJ1-6	NA	CASSDSLSSYNSPLHF	TGTGCCAGCAGTGACTCGTTGAGCTCCTATAATTCACCCCTCCACTTT
TRBV6-5	NA	TRBJ2-3	once	CASSRSDTQYF	TGTGCCAGTTCTCGCTCAGATACGCAGTATTTT
TRBV19	TRBD1	TRBJ1-2	NA	CASSISRTGTNGYTF	TGTGCCAGTAGTATATCTAGGACAGGGACAAATGGCTACACCTTC
TRBV6-5	TRBD2	TRBJ2-7	NA	CASSYASGTYEQYF	TGTGCCAGCAGTTACGCTAGCGGTACCTACGAGCAGTACTTC
TRBV2	TRBD1	TRBJ1-4	NA	CASRADRGRVLDEKLFF	TGTGCCAGCAGAGCCGACAGGGGGCGCGTTTTAGATGAAAAACTGTTTTTT
TRBV27	NA	TRBJ2-1	few	CASSFSGVNEQFF	TGTGCCAGCAGTTTTTCCGGTGTTAATGAGCAGTTCTTC
TRBV30	NA	TRBJ1-5	NA	CAWSRPGNQPQHF	TGTGCCTGGAGTCGGCCGGGAAATCAGCCCCAGCATTTT
TRBV19	NA	TRBJ1-2	NA	CASSMGRITGGYTF	TGTGCCAGTAGTATGGGGAGGATAACGGGGGGCTACACCTTC
TRBV28	NA	TRBJ2-2	NA	CASSLVRANTGELFF	TGTGCCAGCAGTTTAGTCAGGGCGAACACCGGGGAGCTGTTTTTT
TRBV7-2	NA	TRBJ2-3	once	CASSGWRAPYTDTQYF	TGTGCCAGCAGCGGGTGGCGGGCCCCTTACACAGATACGCAGTATTTT
TRBV6-5	NA	TRBJ1-4	NA	CASRGARANEKLFF	TGTGCCAGCCGGGGGGCGCGAGCTAATGAAAAACTGTTTTTT
TRBV7-9	NA	TRBJ1-2	NA	CASSLTFGRIYGYTF	TGTGCCAGCAGCTTAACCTTTGGCCGGATCTATGGCTACACCTTC
TRBV18	NA	TRBJ1-1	NA	CASSPNHPSTEAFF	TGTGCCAGCTCACCAAACCACCCGAGCACTGAAGCTTTCTTT
TRBV6-5	NA	TRBJ2-1	NA	CASSQGNEQFF	TGTGCCAGCTCCCAGGGGAATGAGCAGTTCTTC
TRBV19	NA	TRBJ2-7	NA	CASCPDSTYEQYF	TGTGCCAGTTGCCCGGACTCGACCTACGAGCAGTACTTC
TRBV2	NA	TRBJ2-1	NA	CASSEAMVAGATYNEQFF	TGTGCCAGCAGTGAAGCAATGGTCGCAGGGGCAACCTACAATGAGCAGTTCTTC
TRBV19	NA	TRBJ2-3	few	CASSILTGRTDTQYF	TGTGCCAGTAGTATTTTGACAGGTAGAACAGATACGCAGTATTTT